These 24 T cell receptor beta chains came from one sample sequenced in a study of OX40 agonist ivuxolimab in advanced cancers. The method was immunoSEQ multiplex PCR; TCRdb's version includes in-frame clones alone and lacks a portion of them. The table has approximately 90,000 clones, about 88% seen once. Sequencing used CD4+ or CD8+ T cells sorted from blood, obtained in a trial of the OX40 agonist ivuxolimab. Source of these receptors: an adult with an advanced solid tumor such as melanoma, head and neck, liver or kidney cancer.

The chain has TRBV7-3 and TRBJ2-5; 8 bases line up with TRBD2. Germline loops: CDR1 SGHTA, CDR2 FQGTGA. CDR3 length: 15 amino acids. V was pared by 7 bases and J by 5 bases, with 12 bases of the junction left unmatched. Here the CDR3 DNA reads TGTGCCAGCACCCCCGGGGGTAGCGGGGCGGAGACCCAGTACTTC. Translated, it gives CASTPGGSGAETQYF. Together with reference TRBV7-3 and TRBJ2-5, the CDR3 gives the full variable domain: GAGVSQTPSNKVTEKGKYVELRCDPISGHTALYWYRQSLGQGPEFLIYFQGTGAADDSGLPNDRFFAVRPEGSVSTLKIQRTERGDSAVYLCASTPGGSGAETQYFGPGTRLLVL.

The CDR3 protein is CASRPPDRDGYTF. The CDR3 DNA reads as TGTGCCAGCAGGCCCCCCGACAGGGATGGCTACACCTTC. V is TRBV6-1 and J is TRBJ1-2; 7 bases align to TRBD1. The germline gives CDR1 MNHNS, CDR2 SASEGT. V was pared by 6 bases and J by 6 bases, with 7 bases of the junction left unmatched. The CDR3 is 13 residues long.

The chain recombines TRBV23-1 with TRBJ1-5; D is possibly TRBD1 (6 bases). TRBV23-1 qualifies as an ORF whose function is uncertain. Trimming pared 1 base from V and 1 base from J, leaving 14 bases between. This CDR3 is 17 amino acids long. CDR3 sequence: CASSQFSETGSNQPQHF. DNA of the CDR3: TGCGCCAGCAGTCAATTCTCCGAGACAGGAAGCAATCAGCCCCAGCATTTT.

The chain links TRBV5-4 to TRBJ2-7; 10 nucleotides align to TRBD1. CDR1 is SGHNT, CDR2 YYREEE, per germline (reference sequence). The ends lost 0 bases at V and 6 bases at J; junction bases unmatched: 6. This CDR3 comprises 15 residues. The CDR3 coding sequence is TGTGCCAGCAGCTTGGGGGCCGGACAGGGGGGCGAGCAGTACTTC. Its protein is CASSLGAGQGGEQYF.

This clone showed up just once. The V call is TRBV15, the J call TRBJ2-7; D is uncertain. The germline V gene has CDR1 LNHNV and CDR2 YYDKDF (reference sequence). CDR3 length: 15 amino acids. V lost 0 bases and J lost 6, with 15 bases in between. The CDR3 loop reads CATSRDPTWASEQYF. For the CDR3, the DNA is TGTGCCACCAGCAGAGATCCAACTTGGGCGTCCGAGCAGTACTTC.

This clone was detected only once. The chain employs TRBV7-2 and TRBJ2-5, with TRBD2 matching 7 bases. The CDR3 has 15 amino acids. CDR1 is SGHTA and CDR2 is FQGNSA in the germline V gene. J was trimmed by 5 bases and V by 3 bases; bases with no gene match: 9. CDR3 amino acids: CASSFQTSLGETQYF. The DNA of the CDR3 is TGTGCCAGCAGCTTCCAGACTAGCTTGGGGGAGACCCAGTACTTC.

The V call is TRBV18, the J call TRBJ2-3, with 12 bases that match TRBD2. Germline V lookup: CDR1 KGHSH, CDR2 LQKENI. This CDR3 is built from 17 residues. Trimming took 5 bases from V and 6 from J; bases not matched to a gene: 12. CDR3 DNA: TGTGCCAGCTCATCTCTACTAGCGGGGGGCCGAGGGGATACGCAGTATTTT. Encoded protein: CASSSLLAGGRGDTQYF.

This sequence joins TRBV5-4 and TRBJ2-3; D is undetermined. The CDR3 runs 16 residues. Trimming shortened V by 2 bases and J by 1 base, and 14 bases separated the two germline ends. Germline CDR1 reads SGHNT; CDR2 reads YYREEE (reference sequence). Here the CDR3 DNA reads TGTGCCAGCAGCTTCGGTGGCGTTCTAGGCACAGATACGCAGTATTTT. Encoded protein: CASSFGGVLGTDTQYF.

The V and J genes are TRBV5-1 and TRBJ1-1; 10 positions agree with TRBD1. V was clipped by 4 bases and J by 0 bases; unmatched bases: 3. Germline V gene sequence: CDR1 SGHRS, CDR2 YFSETQ. There are 15 residues in the CDR3. The chain's CDR3 is CASSPGTGVNTEAFF. CDR3 DNA: TGCGCCAGCAGCCCCGGGACAGGGGTGAACACTGAAGCTTTCTTT.

The chain employs TRBV4-2 and TRBJ2-1; D might be TRBD1 or TRBD2, each matching 5 bases. The CDR3 totals 15 residues. Trimming removed 0 bases at V and 3 bases at J, with 9 bases between. Germline V lookup: CDR1 LGHNA, CDR2 YNFKEQ. CDR3 bases: TGTGCCAGCAGCCAAGAGTCTGGGGGCTACAATGAGCAGTTCTTC. This encodes CASSQESGGYNEQFF.

The chain links TRBV15 to TRBJ2-2, with D uncertain. Germline lookup yields CDR1 LNHNV and CDR2 YYDKDF (reference sequence). The CDR3 length is 11 residues. Between the trimmed V and J ends, which lost 4 bases and 3 bases, there was a span of 0 bases. The CDR3 DNA sequence: TGTGCCACCAGCAACACCGGGGAGCTGTTTTTT. Protein: CATSNTGELFF.

The J gene is TRBJ2-7, the V gene TRBV2; 12 positions agree with TRBD2. J lost 6 bases, V lost 8 bases, and 8 bases had no gene match. This CDR3 comprises 14 residues. Germline V gene sequence: CDR1 SNHLY, CDR2 FYNNEI. The CDR3 is CASVTSGGRAEQYF. The CDR3 DNA sequence: TGTGCCAGCGTCACTAGCGGGGGGCGGGCCGAGCAGTACTTC.

The V and J genes are TRBV7-5 and TRBJ2-7; TRBD2, the table's D call, was not compared with the DNA. TRBV7-5 is classified as a pseudogene. This CDR3 contains 17 residues. The CDR3 here is CVRSLGHGGHGSYEQYF. CDR3 DNA sequence: TGTGTCAGAAGCTTAGGTCACGGGGGGCATGGCTCCTACGAGCAGTACTTC.

The sample holds a few counts of this clone. The chain carries TRBV19 and TRBJ1-1, with TRBD1 matching 7 bases. CDR1 and CDR2 (germline): LNHDA, SQIVND (reference sequence). The CDR3 has 15 amino acids. V was pared by 5 bases and J by 1 base, with 7 bases of the junction left unmatched. This CDR3 is CASSGLRTGNTEAFF. The CDR3 DNA sequence: TGTGCCAGTAGTGGGCTGAGGACAGGGAACACTGAAGCTTTCTTT.

The genes are TRBV27 and TRBJ2-1; 7 nucleotides align to TRBD1. This CDR3 is 14 amino acids long. V lost 5 bases, J lost 6 bases, and 7 bases stayed unmatched. Germline values: CDR1 MNHEY, CDR2 SMNVEV (reference sequence). CDR3 coding DNA: TGTGCCAGCAGTGTGACAGGGCCCGGCAATGAGCAGTTCTTC. This translates into CASSVTGPGNEQFF.

CDR3 nucleotide sequence: TGTGCCAGCAGCCTCAGGACTGACTTAAATTCACCCCTCCACTTT. Translated: CASSLRTDLNSPLHF. The chain recombines TRBV5-4 with TRBJ1-6, with D unclear. Looked up from germline, CDR1 is SGHNT and CDR2 is YYREEE (reference sequence). Deletions cut 4 bases from V and 7 bases from J, with 15 bases between. This CDR3 spans 15 amino acids.

The rearrangement links TRBV6-5 to TRBJ1-1; D unresolved. Germline V lookup: CDR1 MNHEY, CDR2 SVGAGI. This CDR3 spans 14 amino acids. Trimming left V 2 bases short and J 5 bases short, with 12 bases between. CDR3 loop: CASSYGVGYTEAFF. As DNA, the CDR3 is TGTGCCAGCAGTTACGGTGTAGGTTATACTGAAGCTTTCTTT.

The chain uses TRBV9 and TRBJ1-3, with D hard to call. V lost 4 bases and J 2 bases, leaving 7 bases between the germline ends. Germline lookup yields CDR1 SGDLS and CDR2 YYNGEE. The CDR3 length is 13 residues. DNA for the CDR3: TGTGCCAGCAGCCTGGCGGCTGGAAACACCATATATTTT. Translation: CASSLAAGNTIYF.

The chain is built from TRBV6-4 and TRBJ2-2, with D possibly being TRBD2 (6 bases). The germline gives CDR1 MRHNA, CDR2 SNTAGT. V was cut by 10 bases and J by 5 bases, with 14 bases left in between. CDR3 size: 13 residues. The CDR3 DNA is TGTGCCACCAGACGGGACTCAACCGGGGAGCTGTTTTTT. It codes for CATRRDSTGELFF.

The CDR3 coding sequence is TGTGCCAGCAGCCTGGATGGGGGCCCCAATCAGCCCCAGCATTTT. Its translation: CASSLDGGPNQPQHF. The J gene is TRBJ1-5, the V gene TRBV9, with TRBD1 as a possible D gene (6 bases). CDR1 is SGDLS and CDR2 is YYNGEE in the germline V gene. The V and J ends lost 4 bases and 3 bases respectively, with 14 bases between them. This CDR3 region has 15 residues. Drawing the rest from reference TRBV9 and TRBJ1-5, the complete variable domain is DSGVTQTPKHLITATGQRVTLRCSPRSGDLSVYWYQQSLDQGLQFLIQYYNGEERAKGNILERFSAQQFPDLHSELNLSSLELGDSALYFCASSLDGGPNQPQHFGDGTRLSIL.

This clone was seen more than once but under ten times. The chain is built from TRBV20-1 and TRBJ1-2, with D hard to call. The CDR3 contains 11 residues. V was clipped by 5 bases and J by 7 bases, with 11 bases between them. Germline CDR1 DFQATT, CDR2 SNEGSKA (reference sequence). CDR3 amino acids: CSASAGSGYTF. CDR3 sequence (DNA): TGCAGTGCTTCAGCGGGCTCTGGCTACACCTTC.

V and J are TRBV10-3 and TRBJ1-1, with D possibly matching TRBD1 (5 bases). The germline gives CDR1 ENHRY, CDR2 SYGVKD. This CDR3 has 15 residues. The V gene lost 4 bases and the J gene lost 3 bases, with 15 bases spanning the gap. The CDR3 DNA is TGTGCCATCAGTGCCGACAGAGGGTCGTACACTGAAGCTTTCTTT. This encodes CAISADRGSYTEAFF.

This clone was observed a handful of times. This chain connects TRBV9 to TRBJ1-3; D is perhaps TRBD1 (6 bases). V gave up 3 bases and J gave up 0 bases, with 13 bases separating them. The CDR3 is made up of 16 amino acids. Germline lookup yields CDR1 SGDLS and CDR2 YYNGEE. CDR3 sequence: CASSGGEGDSGNTIYF. In nucleotides, the CDR3 is TGTGCCAGCAGCGGGGGTGAGGGGGACTCTGGAAACACCATATATTTT.

The V gene is TRBV10-3, the J gene TRBJ2-3; 9 nucleotides match TRBD2. After removal of 11 bases from V and 5 bases from J, the junction contained 11 bases not matched to a gene. CDR3 length: 14 amino acids. Germline CDR1 reads ENHRY; CDR2 reads SYGVKD. CDR3 bases: TGTGCCGCGGTAGGCGGGGGGGGAATAGATACGCAGTATTTT. This encodes CAAVGGGGIDTQYF.